The rows below give T cell receptor beta chains drawn from one sample of a study of OX40 agonist ivuxolimab in advanced cancers. Data came from immunoSEQ multiplex PCR; TCRdb stores just in-frame clones and leaves some out. The profile shows 70,000 to 75,000 clones, 65% to 90% of them singletons. Sequences were derived from CD4+ or CD8+ T cells sorted from blood, sampled in a trial of the OX40 agonist ivuxolimab. Every receptor here comes from an adult with an advanced solid tumor such as melanoma, head and neck, liver or kidney cancer. The CDR3 runs from the conserved cysteine through the conserved F or W. The order of the fields is J gene, D gene, clone size, V gene, CDR3 protein, CDR3 DNA. The D gene is left open where the match is weak. Not all rows give a size; the values are once, few, many and, for expanded clones, a class.

>TRBJ1-2|TRBD1|few|TRBV14
CASSPRTGVGYGYTF
TGTGCCAGCAGCCCCCGGACAGGGGTTGGCTATGGCTACACCTTC
>TRBJ2-1|NA|NA|TRBV11-1
CASSLENRDNEQFF
TGTGCCAGCAGCTTGGAAAACAGGGACAATGAGCAGTTCTTC
>TRBJ2-1|TRBD2|NA|TRBV7-9
CASSQLAGDVREQFF
TGTGCCAGCAGCCAACTAGCGGGGGACGTCCGGGAGCAGTTCTTC
>TRBJ1-3|NA|once|TRBV6-6
CASRRDGSGNTIYF
TGTGCCAGCAGAAGGGACGGCTCTGGAAACACCATATATTTT
>TRBJ1-4|NA|NA|TRBV7-2
CASSPRAGENEKLFF
TGTGCCAGCAGCCCCCGGGCAGGTGAAAATGAAAAACTGTTTTTT
>TRBJ2-5|NA|NA|TRBV18
CASSPHNRDQETQYF
TGTGCCAGCTCACCACACAACAGGGACCAAGAGACCCAGTACTTC
>TRBJ2-2|NA|NA|TRBV4-1
CASSQAGELFF
TGCGCCAGCAGCCAAGCCGGGGAGCTGTTTTTT
>TRBJ1-6|NA|NA|TRBV28
CASRGGSTVPSSPLHF
TGTGCCAGCCGGGGGGGTTCTACAGTACCCTCTTCACCCCTCCACTTT
>TRBJ2-7|TRBD2|NA|TRBV7-3
CASSLVRGDSYEQYF
TGTGCCAGCAGCTTAGTCCGGGGGGACTCCTACGAGCAGTACTTC
>TRBJ2-1|TRBD1|NA|TRBV7-3
CASSPRQGNNEQFF
TGTGCCAGCAGCCCCAGACAGGGAAACAATGAGCAGTTCTTC
>TRBJ2-3|NA|NA|TRBV6-5
CASSYSILVSTDTQYF
TGTGCCAGCAGTTACTCGATCCTAGTTAGCACAGATACGCAGTATTTT
>TRBJ1-5|NA|once|TRBV2
CASRKGAEYGNQPQHF
TGTGCCAGCAGGAAGGGAGCTGAATATGGCAATCAGCCCCAGCATTTT
>TRBJ1-6|NA|NA|TRBV7-9
CASSLRPDSPLHF
TGTGCCAGCAGCTTACGGCCAGATTCACCCCTCCACTTT
>TRBJ1-2|TRBD1|NA|TRBV5-5
CASSQTGDNYGYTF
TGTGCCAGCAGCCAAACAGGGGACAACTATGGCTACACCTTC
>TRBJ1-2|TRBD1|many|TRBV4-3
CASSDPGQGVTRVGYTF
TGCGCCAGCAGCGACCCGGGACAGGGAGTGACGAGAGTGGGCTACACCTTC
>TRBJ2-5|NA|NA|TRBV5-1
CASSLEETQYF
TGCGCCAGCAGCCTGGAAGAGACCCAGTACTTC
>TRBJ2-7|TRBD2|NA|TRBV7-9
CASTHPGLADYEQYF
TGTGCCAGCACCCACCCTGGGCTAGCGGACTACGAGCAGTACTTC
>TRBJ2-2|TRBD2|NA|TRBV7-9
CASSKTGGLGTGELFF
TGTGCCAGCAGCAAGACGGGGGGGCTCGGCACCGGGGAGCTGTTTTTT
>TRBJ2-5|TRBD2|NA|TRBV5-1
CASSSWTSGETQYF
TGCGCCAGCAGCTCCTGGACTAGCGGAGAGACCCAGTACTTC
>TRBJ1-3|NA|NA|TRBV7-2
CASSLASVSGQRNTIYF
TGTGCCAGCAGCTTAGCTTCGGTGTCAGGCCAACGAAACACCATATATTTT
>TRBJ2-1|NA|once|TRBV10-3
CAIKEGPYNEQFF
TGTGCCATCAAGGAGGGGCCCTACAATGAGCAGTTCTTC
>TRBJ2-4|TRBD1|NA|TRBV10-3
CAISDLATGNENIQYF
TGTGCCATCAGTGACCTCGCGACAGGGAATGAAAACATTCAGTACTTC
>TRBJ1-3|NA|once|TRBV19
CASTPGSSGNTIYF
TGTGCCAGTACCCCAGGGAGCTCTGGAAACACCATATATTTT
>TRBJ1-5|NA|NA|TRBV6-1
CASSATNYNQPQHF
TGTGCCAGCAGTGCCACAAATTACAATCAGCCCCAGCATTTT
>TRBJ1-6|NA|NA|TRBV6-1
CASSAPEGTFWRNNSPLHF
TGTGCCAGCAGTGCGCCGGAGGGGACCTTTTGGCGAAATAATTCACCCCTCCACTTT
>TRBJ1-6|TRBD1|NA|TRBV15
CATSSVTGVYNSPLHF
TGTGCCACCAGCAGTGTAACAGGGGTCTATAATTCACCCCTCCACTTT
>TRBJ2-1|TRBD1|NA|TRBV5-4
CASSSGQGKVWEQFF
TGTGCCAGCAGCTCCGGACAGGGGAAAGTGTGGGAGCAGTTCTTC
>TRBJ1-2|NA|NA|TRBV6-5
CASSPQRANYGYTF
TGTGCCAGCAGCCCCCAACGAGCTAACTATGGCTACACCTTC
>TRBJ1-2|NA|NA|TRBV4-3
CASSPTVDNSRSNYGYTF
TGCGCCAGCAGCCCCACCGTGGACAACAGCCGATCAAACTATGGCTACACCTTC
>TRBJ1-3|NA|NA|TRBV7-3
CASSLRGTSGNTIYF
TGTGCCAGCAGCCTTCGTGGGACGTCTGGAAACACCATATATTTT
>TRBJ1-1|NA|NA|TRBV27
CASSSLKPGERGTEAFF
TGTGCCAGCAGTTCACTCAAACCAGGGGAACGAGGCACTGAAGCTTTCTTT
>TRBJ1-2|TRBD1|NA|TRBV18
CASSPPGQISYGYTF
TGTGCCAGCTCACCACCGGGACAGATCTCCTATGGCTACACCTTC
>TRBJ2-5|NA|NA|TRBV19
CASSRLEQETQYF
TGTGCCAGCTCCCGACTAGAACAAGAGACCCAGTACTTC
>TRBJ2-7|NA|NA|TRBV18
CASSPWAEPYEQYF
TGTGCCAGCTCACCATGGGCAGAACCCTACGAGCAGTACTTC
>TRBJ1-1|NA|few|TRBV5-1
CASSWDRNTEAFF
TGCGCCAGCAGCTGGGATCGGAACACTGAAGCTTTCTTT
>TRBJ2-7|TRBD1|NA|TRBV10-3
CAISGRQGIYEQYF
TGTGCCATCAGTGGGAGACAGGGAATCTACGAGCAGTACTTC